Shown below are 32 T cell receptor beta chains from a single sample sequenced in a study of T cell clonality in common variable immunodeficiency. Generated by immunoSEQ multiplex PCR, the TCRdb table keeps only in-frame clones and is missing some. The specimen has about 52,000 clones, none found just once. Input material: peripheral blood mononuclear cells. The receptors shown here come from a person aged 18-70 years in good health.

Ten or more counts support this clone. The read ends 3 residues before the CDR3 terminus; that terminus is restored from the germline J gene. The chain joins TRBV2 to TRBJ2-2; no clear D gene. CDR1 and CDR2 (germline): SNHLY, FYNNEI. Trimming removed 5 bases at V and 4 bases at J, with 2 bases between. The CDR3 totals 11 residues. Here the CDR3 reads CASSLTGELFF. CDR3 bases read: TGTGCCAGCAGTCTCACCGGGGAG.

This clone was seen ten or more times. Coverage ceases 3 residues before the CDR3 finishes, and the germline J gene fills in the end. The J gene is TRBJ2-1, the V gene TRBV6-2 or TRBV6-3; 8 nucleotides line up with TRBD2. Germline CDR1 and CDR2: MNHEY and SVGEGT. The CDR3 is made up of 16 amino acids. Trimming took 5 bases from V and 5 from J; bases not matched to a gene: 11. The CDR3 protein is CASSPWTSRIDNEQFF. The part of the CDR3 DNA that was read is TGTGCCAGCAGTCCCTGGACTAGCCGCATCGACAATGAG.

This clone was counted at least ten times. The read terminates 3 residues before the CDR3 end, so the remaining end is supplied by the germline J gene. This chain connects TRBV18 to TRBJ1-4; D is uncertain. Trimming took off 6 bases at V and 8 bases at J, with 13 bases between the two ends. The CDR3 has 13 amino acids. Germline CDR1 and CDR2: KGHSH and LQKENI. CDR3 DNA, as far as it was read: TGTGCCAGCTCTTGGGCCAACCTCGAAAAA. It codes for CASSWANLEK. The CDR3 in full is CASSWANLEKLFF.

This clone was detected many times. The CDR3 goes on 3 residues after the read ends, and that part is filled in from the germline J gene. This sequence joins TRBV6-2 or TRBV6-3 and TRBJ2-7; 7 nucleotides match TRBD1. The germline V gene encodes CDR1 MNHEY and CDR2 SVGEGT. This CDR3 is built from 13 residues. Losses at the gene ends were 8 bases for V and 1 base for J; bases not matched to a gene: 5. The chain's CDR3 is CASLGQPSYEQYF. The CDR3 DNA, read in part, is TGTGCCAGCCTGGGACAGCCATCCTACGAG.

This clone was seen at least ten times. The read ends 3 residues shy of where the CDR3 ends; the end is completed using the germline J gene. The identical CDR3 is also encoded by other nucleotide sequences in the sample. The chain is built from TRBV5-5 and TRBJ1-5; D call uncertain. V lost 0 bases, J lost 4 bases, and 5 bases lay in between. Germline-derived CDR1 and CDR2 are SGHKS and YYEKEE (reference sequence). This CDR3 region has 13 residues. The CDR3 loop is CASSLGTNQPQHF. Incomplete CDR3 DNA: TGTGCCAGCAGCTTGGGTACTAATCAGCCC.

In this sample, this clone turned up many times. The read is 3 residues too short to cover the CDR3 end, so that end is filled in from the germline J gene. This chain links TRBV20-1 with TRBJ1-5; weak D call: TRBD1 (6 bases). Germline CDR1 is DFQATT and CDR2 is SNEGSKA (reference sequence). Between the trimmed V and J ends, which lost 3 bases and 4 bases, there was a span of 10 bases. CDR3 length equals 13 residues. CDR3 protein: CSARNRVNQPQHF. Partial CDR3 DNA: TGCAGTGCTAGGAACAGGGTAAATCAGCCC.

Notes on this clone: The DNA ends 3 residues before the CDR3 does, and the rest of the CDR3 is filled in from the germline J gene. The V call is TRBV5-1, the J call TRBJ2-2, with 7 positions matching TRBD1. The CDR3 sequence is 14 residues long. Germline V gives CDR1 SGHRS, CDR2 YFSETQ. The CDR3 DNA, read in part, is TGCGCCAGCAGCATGGGACAGCCTAATGAAAAG. Amino acids: CASSMGQPNEK. The CDR3 in its entirety is CASSMGQPNEKLFF.

This clone was seen ten or more times. Different DNA sequences within this sample yield the same CDR3. The DNA read from the CDR3 is TGTGCCAGCAGTGACGGGACTAGCGGAACAGATACG. Translated: CASSDGTSGTDT. Given in full, the CDR3 is CASSDGTSGTDTQYF. J is TRBJ2-3 and V is TRBV6-4, with 11 nucleotides matching TRBD2. The CDR3 extends 3 residues past the end of the read, so its final part is completed from the germline J gene. CDR3 length equals 15 residues. The junction had 1 base not matched to a gene; V was cut back by 2 bases and J by 3 bases. The V gene's germline CDR1 is MRHNA and CDR2 SNTAGT.

This clone has ten or more counts. The covered CDR3 bases are TGTGCCAGCAGCTTAACCGCCGGGGGTAGCGGGAGTTGGAATGAG. This sequence encodes CASSLTAGGSGSWNE. The CDR3 as a whole reads CASSLTAGGSGSWNEQFF. The genes are TRBV7-3 and TRBJ2-1; 9 bases line up with TRBD2. The observed sequence ends 3 residues before the CDR3 terminus, with the missing tail filled in from the germline J gene. V gave up 0 bases and J gave up 7 bases; unmatched junction bases: 13. CDR1 is SGHTA, CDR2 FQGTGA, per germline. There are 18 residues in the CDR3.

In the case of this clone: The read ends 3 residues early relative to the CDR3; the germline J gene fills the gap. The V call is TRBV19, the J call TRBJ1-1; D call uncertain. CDR1 and CDR2 (germline): LNHDA, SQIVND (reference sequence). The CDR3 contains 13 residues. CDR3 sequence: CASSMIPGYGAFF. The covered CDR3 bases are TGTGCCAGTAGTATGATCCCCGGGTACGGG.

This clone has a count of ten or more. CDR3 DNA, as far as it was read: TGTGCCAGCAGCCCGAACTTATTAATCTACGAG. It specifies CASSPNLLIYE. The complete CDR3 protein is CASSPNLLIYEQYF. This chain links TRBV7-2 with TRBJ2-7; D gene uncertain. The CDR3 end lies 3 residues beyond the end of the read and is filled in from the germline J gene. V lost 5 bases and J 3 bases, leaving 14 bases between the germline ends. The CDR3 extends over 14 amino acids. Germline values: CDR1 SGHTA, CDR2 FQGNSA.

This clone was recorded many times. Coverage ceases 3 residues before the CDR3 finishes, and the germline J gene fills in the end. V usage is TRBV7-3 and J usage is TRBJ1-1; D unclear. There are 14 residues in the CDR3. Germline loops: CDR1 SGHTA, CDR2 FQGTGA. Trimming pared 5 bases from V and 0 bases from J, leaving 10 bases between. Partial CDR3 DNA: TGTGCCAGCAGCCCCGAGGCCATGAACACTGAA. This translates into CASSPEAMNTE. The entire CDR3 reads CASSPEAMNTEAFF.

The table lists this clone with many counts. Sequencing ends 3 residues short of the CDR3 end; the germline J gene provides the rest. V gene TRBV5-4 combines with J gene TRBJ2-3; D might be TRBD1 (7 bases). The CDR3 runs 15 residues. The ends were cut back, 0 bases at V and 3 bases at J, with 11 bases in the middle. Germline V gives CDR1 SGHNT, CDR2 YYREEE (reference sequence). CDR3 bases read: TGTGCCAGCAGCTTGGAGGGGGGACAGACAGATACG. Translated, it gives CASSLEGGQTDT. The CDR3 reads in full as CASSLEGGQTDTQYF.

This clone was observed at least ten times. The read ends 3 residues early relative to the CDR3; the germline J gene fills the gap. The chain employs TRBV5-4 and TRBJ1-5; D gene ambiguous. The V end lost 4 bases, the J end lost 4 bases, and 9 bases lay between the germline ends. The CDR3 is made up of 13 amino acids. CDR1 is SGHNT and CDR2 is YYREEE in the germline V gene (reference sequence). CDR3 residues: CASSPGRNQPQHF. The sequenced CDR3 bases are TGTGCCAGCAGCCCGGGTCGTAATCAGCCC. Full variable domain (missing parts from reference TRBV5-4 and TRBJ1-5): ETGVTQSPTHLIKTRGQQVTLRCSSQSGHNTVSWYQQALGQGPQFIFQYYREEENGRGNFPPRFSGLQFPNYSSELNVNALELDDSALYLCASSPGRNQPQHFGDGTRLSIL.

In its sample, this clone was seen a few times. Read sequence stops 3 residues before the CDR3 end, and the germline J gene provides the missing end. The chain links TRBV20-1 to TRBJ1-2; no clear D. Germline V gives CDR1 DFQATT, CDR2 SNEGSKA (reference sequence). This CDR3 contains 12 residues. The sequenced CDR3 bases are TGCAGTGCCCTTAGCGAGGTTCGGGGC. Amino acids: CSALSEVRG. The CDR3 as a whole reads CSALSEVRGYTF.

Ten or more counts support this clone. The observed sequence ends 3 residues before the CDR3 terminus, with the missing tail filled in from the germline J gene. This rearrangement joins TRBV20-1 to TRBJ2-1; 11 nucleotides align to TRBD2. V lost 0 bases, J lost 2 bases, and 6 bases stayed unmatched. Germline CDR1 and CDR2: DFQATT and SNEGSKA (reference sequence). The CDR3 loop spans 17 amino acids. CDR3 protein: CSARDHRLAGPYNEQFF. CDR3 DNA (partial): TGCAGTGCTAGAGATCATCGACTAGCGGGACCCTACAATGAG.

The table lists this clone with many counts. The CDR3 end falls 3 residues outside the read, so it is completed with the germline J gene. V gene TRBV6-2 or TRBV6-3 combines with J gene TRBJ2-1; 10 bases are shared with TRBD1. J lost 9 bases, V lost 7 bases, and 6 bases had no gene match. This CDR3 comprises 13 residues. From germline, CDR1 is MNHEY and CDR2 SVGEGT. The sequenced CDR3 bases are TGTGCCAGCATGGTGACAGGGGGCAGTGAG. It yields the protein CASMVTGGSE. The CDR3 in full is CASMVTGGSEQFF.

This clone was observed at least ten times. CDR3 loop: CASSLALRQNYGYTF. The covered CDR3 bases are TGTGCCAGCAGCTTAGCGCTTCGACAGAACTATGGC. The V call is TRBV7-9, the J call TRBJ1-2; possible D gene TRBD1, 5 bases. The observed sequence ends 3 residues before the CDR3 terminus, with the missing tail filled in from the germline J gene. V was trimmed by 0 bases and J by 2 bases, leaving 10 bases between them. The CDR3 runs to 15 residues. The germline V gene has CDR1 SEHNR and CDR2 FQNEAQ (reference sequence).

At least ten counts were recorded for this clone. Sequencing ends 3 residues short of the CDR3 end; the germline J gene provides the rest. This rearrangement joins TRBV20-1 to TRBJ2-2, with 7 nucleotides matching TRBD1. CDR3 length equals 16 residues. CDR1 and CDR2 (germline): DFQATT, SNEGSKA (reference sequence). The ends lost 0 bases at V and 4 bases at J; junction bases unmatched: 8. The CDR3 here is CSARDFSRGTTGELFF. Partial CDR3 DNA: TGCAGTGCTAGAGATTTCTCCAGGGGGACCACCGGGGAG.

This clone was recorded many times. The CDR3 goes on 3 residues after the read ends, and that part is filled in from the germline J gene. The rearrangement uses TRBV19 and TRBJ2-1; perhaps TRBD1 as D (6 bases). Trimming took 10 bases from V and 4 from J, leaving 14 bases between them. CDR3 length: 13 amino acids. Per germline, CDR1 LNHDA and CDR2 SQIVND (reference sequence). CDR3 in amino acids: CATDTGFYNEQFF. The sequenced CDR3 bases are TGTGCCACAGACACAGGGTTTTACAATGAG.

Many counts were recorded for this clone. The read terminates 3 residues ahead of where the CDR3 ends, so the germline J gene completes it. The chain employs TRBV30 and TRBJ2-6; the D is unclear. CDR3 length equals 14 residues. Germline V lookup: CDR1 GTSNPN, CDR2 SVGIG (reference sequence). V lost 2 bases and J 0 bases, leaving 5 bases between the germline ends. CDR3 bases read: TGTGCCTGGAGTTGGCCCTCTGGGGCCAACGTC. Translating gives CAWSWPSGANV. The full CDR3 is CAWSWPSGANVLTF.

This clone has just a few counts. The sequence runs out 3 residues before the end of the CDR3; the remainder is reconstructed from the germline J gene. This chain links TRBV6-2 or TRBV6-3 with TRBJ1-2; D may be TRBD1 (6 bases). The germline V gene has CDR1 MNHEY and CDR2 SVGEGT. The CDR3 is 14 residues long. The part of the CDR3 DNA that was read is TGTGCCAGCAGTTACGGACAGAGCTCCTACGAC. Its translation: CASSYGQSSYD. The entire CDR3 reads CASSYGQSSYDYTF.

This clone was detected ten times or more. The read ends 3 residues before the CDR3 terminus; that terminus is restored from the germline J gene. The chain couples TRBV30 to TRBJ1-1, with 11 bases that match TRBD1. The length of the CDR3 is 13 residues. CDR1 GTSNPN and CDR2 SVGIG come from the germline V gene (reference sequence). CDR3 loop: CAWGTGGFLGAFF. CDR3 DNA (partial): TGTGCCTGGGGGACAGGGGGGTTTTTGGGA.

Ten or more counts support this clone. The CDR3 end lies 3 residues beyond the end of the read and is filled in from the germline J gene. The chain is built from TRBV19 and TRBJ1-3; D remains unclear. With 9 bases removed from V and 2 bases from J, the gap between germline ends came to 8 bases. The CDR3 totals 12 residues. Germline CDR1 is LNHDA and CDR2 is SQIVND (reference sequence). CDR3 protein: CARAGPGNTIYF. CDR3 bases read: TGTGCCAGAGCAGGTCCTGGAAACACC.

This clone has a count of ten or more. Read sequence stops 3 residues before the CDR3 end, and the germline J gene provides the missing end. This chain links TRBV4-1 with TRBJ2-7; 7 bases are shared with TRBD2. The V gene end was trimmed by 2 bases and the J gene end by 0 bases; junction bases not matched to a gene: 13. Germline V gene lookup returns CDR1 MGHRA and CDR2 YSYEKL. CDR3 length equals 18 residues. The CDR3 region is CASSQITHSRGSSYEQYF. Incomplete CDR3 DNA: TGCGCCAGCAGCCAAATAACCCATTCGCGGGGGTCCTCCTACGAG.

There are many counts of this clone. Germline is not matched at one junction end, which may reflect a read error. The DNA read from the CDR3 is TGCGCCAGCAGCCATTACGACAGATGGAATGGC. This gives the protein CASSHYDRWNG. The whole CDR3 reads CASSHYDRWNGYTF. J is TRBJ1-2 and V is TRBV4-2, with D perhaps matching TRBD1 (5 bases). The read stops 3 residues short of the end of the CDR3; the missing end is completed from the germline J gene. The CDR3 totals 14 residues. Germline CDR1 is LGHNA and CDR2 is YNFKEQ.

This clone has at least ten counts. Sequencing ends 3 residues short of the CDR3 end; the germline J gene provides the rest. The J gene is TRBJ2-3, the V gene TRBV6-1; 8 bases line up with TRBD1. J lost 3 bases, V lost 2 bases, and 10 bases had no gene match. Germline-derived CDR1 and CDR2 are MNHNS and SASEGT. This CDR3 has 17 amino acids. This CDR3 reads CASSERPGQGSTDTQYF. The sequenced CDR3 bases are TGTGCCAGCAGTGAACGACCCGGACAGGGTAGTACAGATACG.

Many counts were recorded for this clone. The DNA read from the CDR3 is TGTGCCAGCAGCCTGGCGGGTGGCTCCTACGAG. Its translation: CASSLAGGSYE. In full, the CDR3 is CASSLAGGSYEQYF. The gene calls are TRBV2 and TRBJ2-7, with a weak D call TRBD2 (5 bases). The read finishes 3 residues shy of the CDR3 end, and the germline J gene is used to complete it. The V and J ends lost 6 bases and 0 bases respectively, with 12 bases between them. The CDR3 loop spans 14 amino acids. In germline, CDR1 is SNHLY, CDR2 FYNNEI.

Many counts were recorded for this clone. The read finishes 3 residues shy of the CDR3 end, and the germline J gene is used to complete it. V and J are TRBV20-1 and TRBJ2-7; 9 bases map to TRBD1. The trim removed 5 bases at V and 5 bases at J, leaving 7 bases unmatched. The CDR3 has 13 residues. Germline loops: CDR1 DFQATT, CDR2 SNEGSKA (reference sequence). The CDR3 sequence: CSALGQGKDEQYF. The DNA read from the CDR3 is TGCAGTGCTCTGGGACAGGGTAAGGACGAG.

This clone was observed at least ten times. The read comes to an end 3 residues before the CDR3 does, leaving the germline J gene to fill in the end. This chain joins TRBV5-1 and TRBJ2-3; TRBD1 matches 7 bases. The CDR3 totals 16 residues. CDR1 SGHRS and CDR2 YFSETQ come from the germline V gene. The J segment lost 4 bases and the V segment lost 0 bases, leaving 8 bases of the junction unmatched. The covered CDR3 bases are TGCGCCAGCAGCTTGGCCTTAGGGGGCGCGGCAGATACG. Translation: CASSLALGGAADT. The full CDR3 protein reads CASSLALGGAADTQYF.

There are many counts of this clone. The read terminates 3 residues ahead of where the CDR3 ends, so the germline J gene completes it. The gene calls are TRBV28 and TRBJ2-5; the match to TRBD2 covers 16 bases. The CDR3 extends over 16 amino acids. V dropped 6 bases and J dropped 5; count of bases not matched to a gene: 6. Germline lookup yields CDR1 MDHEN and CDR2 SYDVKM. The CDR3 loop reads CASRGLAGGGGETQYF. Partial CDR3 DNA: TGTGCCAGCAGGGGACTAGCGGGAGGGGGTGGGGAGACC.

This clone was detected ten times or more. Sequencing ends 3 residues short of the CDR3 end; the germline J gene provides the rest. The chain joins TRBV20-1 to TRBJ2-1, with 12 bases fitting TRBD2. V lost 6 bases and J lost 2; bases outside the gene matches: 17. Germline-derived CDR1 and CDR2 are DFQATT and SNEGSKA (reference sequence). There are 19 residues in the CDR3. The CDR3 bases that were read are TGCAGTGCCCAGACCGCCGATACTAGCGGGGGGTTGCCCTACAATGAG. It translates to CSAQTADTSGGLPYNE. The whole CDR3 sequence is CSAQTADTSGGLPYNEQFF.